This T cell receptor beta chain was recorded in a study of identical twins. Overall study results and limits: Insertions were fewer in abundant cord blood beta clonotypes, whereas memory repertoires showed none of this pattern.

In regard to this clonotype: The target antigen is unknown.

Carrying unique molecular identifiers, the cDNA also gained a universal primer site through template switching. Each CDR3 protein gets one entry after TCRdb re-called the 5' RACE reads with MiXCR. This sample has 450,000 or so distinct CDR3 sequences, with about 24% found just once. These same records also appear under a second study, on T cells expressing NK-cell markers.

The sample consisted of CD4+ T cells sorted from blood. The receptor was derived from a woman under 30 in good health.

Written as DNA, the CDR3 is TGTGCCTGGGGGCCCTTGGGGGGCACCTTC. Translating gives CAWGPLGGTF. The chain links TRBV30 to TRBJ1-2; possibly TRBD1 for D (5 bases). Germline CDR1 and CDR2: GTSNPN and SVGIG (reference sequence). Trimming pared 5 bases from V and 13 bases from J, leaving 14 bases between. CDR3 size: 10 residues.